These 2 T cell receptor beta chains originate from one sample sequenced in a study of T cells expressing NK-cell markers (TCRdb year 2020). The library was built by means of 5' RACE. This sample was sequenced with an Illumina HiSeq 2000. TCRdb reprocessed the reads and assigns one entry to each CDR3 protein sequence, leaving out DNA. The data table for this sample lists about 260,000 distinct CDR3 sequences. The top ten clones comprise about 0.4% of the sample. The sequencing sample was made of blood T cells: a sorted CD56 or NKG2C T cell subset, CD4+ or CD8+ T cells, or bulk PBMC T cells (not recorded which). All receptors come from a man younger than 35 in good health. Donor details come from another sample of the same person, matched by shared clones.

This rearrangement joins TRBV29-1 to TRBJ2-1; TCRdb selects TRBD2, and the lack of DNA leaves this call unchecked. Per the germline V gene, CDR1 is SQVTM and CDR2 is ANQGSEA. The CDR3 is 14 amino acids. The CDR3 spells CSVEERQGLLEQFF.

The CDR3 loop is CASSQDPRQRSNEQYF. This chain joins TRBV4-2 and TRBJ2-7; the TCRdb D gene call, TRBD1, has no DNA to confirm it. The CDR3 runs to 16 residues. The germline CDR1 and CDR2 sequences are LGHNA and YNFKEQ.